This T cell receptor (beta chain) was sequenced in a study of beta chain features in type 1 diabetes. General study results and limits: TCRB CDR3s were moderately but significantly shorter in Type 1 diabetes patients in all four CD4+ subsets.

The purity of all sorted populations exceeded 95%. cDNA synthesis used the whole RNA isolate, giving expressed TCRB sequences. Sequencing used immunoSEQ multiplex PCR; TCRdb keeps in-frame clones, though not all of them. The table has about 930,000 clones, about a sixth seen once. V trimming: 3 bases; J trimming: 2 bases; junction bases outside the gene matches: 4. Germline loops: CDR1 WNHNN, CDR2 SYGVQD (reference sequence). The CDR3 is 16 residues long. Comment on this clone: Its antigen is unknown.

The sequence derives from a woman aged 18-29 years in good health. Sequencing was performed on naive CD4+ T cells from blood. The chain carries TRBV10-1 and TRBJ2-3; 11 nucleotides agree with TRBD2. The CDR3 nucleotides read TGCGCCAGCAGTGACGGACTAGCGGGCAACACAGATACGCAGTATTTT. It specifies CASSDGLAGNTDTQYF.